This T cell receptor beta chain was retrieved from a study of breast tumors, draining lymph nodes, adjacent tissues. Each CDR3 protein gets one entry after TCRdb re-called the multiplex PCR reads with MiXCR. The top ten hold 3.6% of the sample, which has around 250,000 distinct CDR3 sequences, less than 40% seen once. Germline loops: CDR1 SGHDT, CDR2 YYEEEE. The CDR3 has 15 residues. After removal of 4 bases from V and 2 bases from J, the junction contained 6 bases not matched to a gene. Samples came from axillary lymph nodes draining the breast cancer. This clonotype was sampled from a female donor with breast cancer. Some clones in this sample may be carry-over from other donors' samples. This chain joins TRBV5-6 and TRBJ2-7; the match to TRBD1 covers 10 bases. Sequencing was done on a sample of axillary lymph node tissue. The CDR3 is CASSLGQGRAYEQYF. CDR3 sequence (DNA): TGTGCCAGCAGCCTGGGACAGGGGCGGGCCTACGAGCAGTACTTC.